This is a list of T cell receptor beta chains from one sample in a study of blood T cell repertoires in COVID-19. Repertoires were generated with immunoSEQ multiplex PCR, while TCRdb's copy carries only in-frame clones and drops some. The data contain 150,000 to 200,000 clones, approximately 90% of them seen just once; the ten biggest clones take up 6% to 7.5%. The sequenced material came from peripheral blood. The receptors stem from an elderly woman in a cohort sampled during active or convalescent COVID-19. Both conserved end residues are part of each CDR3. D genes are given only for firm matches. Size tells how often a clone was seen (once, few, many) or the class of an expanded clone, and some rows leave it out.

V,size,J,D,CDR3,DNA
TRBV28,NA,TRBJ1-6,TRBD1,CASSFRGQVGSPLHF,TGTGCCAGCAGTTTTAGGGGACAGGTTGGTTCACCCCTCCACTTT
TRBV5-6,NA,TRBJ2-1,NA,CASSRMIRESSENEQFF,TGTGCCAGCAGCAGAATGATCAGGGAATCGTCGGAAAATGAGCAGTTCTTC
TRBV28,NA,TRBJ1-5,TRBD1,CASRPTGGSNQPQHF,TGTGCCAGCAGACCAACAGGGGGAAGCAATCAGCCCCAGCATTTT
TRBV5-1,NA,TRBJ2-1,TRBD1,CASSVDRGLEEQFF,TGCGCCAGCAGCGTGGACAGGGGGCTGGAGGAGCAGTTCTTC
TRBV27,NA,TRBJ1-2,NA,CASSKFGESNYGYTF,TGTGCCAGCAGTAAATTCGGGGAATCTAACTATGGCTACACCTTC
TRBV9,NA,TRBJ2-1,TRBD2,CASSTLAGTSYNEQFF,TGTGCCAGCAGCACTTTAGCGGGAACCTCCTACAATGAGCAGTTCTTC
TRBV7-2,NA,TRBJ1-2,NA,CASSSDRTFGYTF,TGTGCCAGCAGTTCTGACAGGACTTTTGGCTACACCTTC
TRBV19,once,TRBJ2-1,TRBD2,CASSILSGSSYNEQFF,TGTGCCAGTAGTATTCTTAGCGGGAGCTCCTACAATGAGCAGTTCTTC
TRBV7-9,NA,TRBJ1-2,NA,CASSLSTRWHGYTF,TGTGCCAGCAGCTTATCGACTAGATGGCATGGCTACACCTTC
TRBV27,NA,TRBJ2-1,TRBD1,CASSIGRGIIASNEQFF,TGTGCCAGCAGTATAGGCAGGGGGATAATTGCGTCGAATGAGCAGTTCTTC
TRBV9,NA,TRBJ2-5,NA,CASSVHSGVQETQYF,TGTGCCAGCAGCGTACATTCCGGGGTCCAAGAGACCCAGTACTTC
TRBV5-1,NA,TRBJ2-7,NA,CASSATRTRTYEQYF,TGCGCCAGCAGCGCAACAAGGACACGAACCTACGAGCAGTACTTC
TRBV2,NA,TRBJ1-1,NA,CASSEDVGRDTEAFF,TGTGCCAGCAGTGAGGACGTGGGGAGGGACACTGAAGCTTTCTTT
TRBV5-1,NA,TRBJ2-2,NA,CASSLFSTNTGELFF,TGCGCCAGCAGCTTGTTTAGCACGAACACCGGGGAGCTGTTTTTT
TRBV7-2,NA,TRBJ2-7,NA,CASTLSGQGNHEQYF,TGTGCCAGCACCCTTAGTGGCCAGGGAAACCACGAGCAGTACTTC
TRBV4-1,NA,TRBJ1-1,NA,CASSYDSSTPEAFF,TGCGCCAGCAGCTATGATTCCTCGACTCCTGAAGCTTTCTTT
TRBV11-2,NA,TRBJ1-6,NA,CASSFRTDSPLHF,TGTGCCAGCAGCTTCCGGACAGATTCACCCCTCCACTTT
TRBV28,NA,TRBJ1-4,NA,CASRFTESEKLFF,TGTGCCAGCAGATTCACCGAGTCGGAAAAACTGTTTTTT
TRBV18,once,TRBJ2-7,NA,CASSPSTGSLEQYF,TGTGCCAGCTCACCATCTACAGGGTCTCTCGAGCAGTACTTC
TRBV5-1,NA,TRBJ2-5,NA,CASSLGAETQYF,TGCGCCAGCAGCTTGGGGGCGGAGACCCAGTACTTC
TRBV11-2,NA,TRBJ2-5,TRBD2,CASSLLAGGETQYF,TGTGCCAGCAGCTTACTAGCGGGCGGAGAGACCCAGTACTTC
TRBV11-2,NA,TRBJ2-1,TRBD2,CASSLGWLWRGSNEQFF,TGTGCCAGCAGCTTAGGGTGGTTGTGGCGGGGGAGCAATGAGCAGTTCTTC
TRBV9,NA,TRBJ2-5,TRBD1,CASSVVGSGQGGETQYF,TGTGCCAGCAGCGTAGTCGGGTCTGGACAGGGAGGAGAGACCCAGTACTTC
TRBV27,NA,TRBJ2-4,TRBD1,CASGYRGQNIQYF,TGTGCCAGCGGGTACAGGGGGCAAAACATTCAGTACTTC
TRBV7-2,NA,TRBJ1-1,TRBD1,CATNYDRENTEAFF,TGTGCCACCAACTACGACAGGGAGAACACTGAAGCTTTCTTT
TRBV7-2,once,TRBJ1-5,TRBD1,CASSLDTGGQPQHF,TGTGCCAGCAGCTTAGATACAGGGGGCCAGCCCCAGCATTTT
TRBV30,NA,TRBJ2-7,NA,CAWKRTERSYEQYF,TGTGCCTGGAAAAGGACTGAAAGATCCTACGAGCAGTACTTC
TRBV19,NA,TRBJ2-2,TRBD2,CASPRPTWRESVGELFF,TGTGCCAGTCCCCGGCCCACGTGGCGGGAGTCTGTCGGGGAGCTGTTTTTT
TRBV11-3,NA,TRBJ2-2,NA,CASSLVIWGHVNTGELFF,TGTGCCAGCAGCTTAGTCATTTGGGGGCACGTCAACACCGGGGAGCTGTTTTTT
TRBV18,NA,TRBJ2-2,NA,CASSPIANTGELFF,TGTGCCAGCTCACCTATCGCGAACACCGGGGAGCTGTTTTTT
TRBV18,NA,TRBJ1-2,TRBD1,CASSPDRGRGYTF,TGTGCCAGCTCACCCGACAGGGGACGAGGCTACACCTTC
TRBV24-1,NA,TRBJ2-7,TRBD1,CATSEGGQGRYEQYF,TGTGCCACCAGTGAGGGGGGACAGGGCCGTTACGAGCAGTACTTC
TRBV3-1/TRBV3-2,NA,TRBJ2-5,TRBD1,CASSPTGTGTVETQYF,TGTGCCAGCAGTCCCACCGGGACAGGGACGGTAGAGACCCAGTACTTC
TRBV29-1,NA,TRBJ2-2,NA,CSARPRGTGELFF,TGCAGCGCCCGCCCCCGAGGCACCGGGGAGCTGTTTTTT
TRBV28,NA,TRBJ2-3,TRBD2,CASRPPNLAGGADTQYF,TGTGCCAGCAGACCTCCCAACCTAGCGGGGGGGGCAGATACGCAGTATTTT
TRBV19,NA,TRBJ1-6,NA,CASSASDKGGTPLHF,TGTGCCAGTAGTGCCTCGGACAAGGGTGGGACACCCCTCCACTTT
TRBV11-2,NA,TRBJ2-5,NA,CASSPGQTQYF,TGTGCCAGCAGCCCAGGGCAGACCCAGTACTTC
TRBV7-8,NA,TRBJ2-1,TRBD2,CASSLPKTSGGRDEQFF,TGTGCCAGCAGCTTACCGAAGACTAGCGGGGGTAGGGATGAGCAGTTCTTC
TRBV19,NA,TRBJ2-3,TRBD2,CASRTSGSADTQYF,TGTGCCAGCAGGACTAGCGGGAGTGCAGATACGCAGTATTTT
TRBV6-2/TRBV6-3,NA,TRBJ1-1,NA,CASSYGSGQAFF,TGTGCCAGCAGTTACGGATCTGGGCAAGCTTTCTTT
TRBV5-4,once,TRBJ2-7,TRBD1,CASSWDRWGYEQYF,TGTGCCAGCAGCTGGGACAGATGGGGTTACGAGCAGTACTTC
TRBV5-5,NA,TRBJ2-1,TRBD2,CASSLAGGPSHEQFF,TGTGCCAGCAGCTTGGCGGGAGGGCCAAGCCATGAGCAGTTCTTC